This TCR beta chain was captured in a study of shared clonotypes between healthy human individuals. Sequenced by immunoSEQ multiplex PCR; TCRdb stores in-frame clones only, minus some. The sample lists approximately 500,000 clones, 75% to 80% occurring once. Trimming removed 2 bases from V and 3 bases from J; junction bases left unmatched: 4. Germline-derived CDR1 and CDR2 are MNHEY and SMNVEV (reference sequence). The CDR3 is 15 amino acids. What was sequenced was PBMCs. This TCR came from a woman aged 40-49 years in good health. Some clones in this sample may be carry-over from other donors' samples. This sequence joins TRBV27 and TRBJ2-1, with TRBD2 identical over 7 bases. This CDR3 reads CASSLEGLYYNEQFF. CDR3 in DNA: TGTGCCAGCAGTTTAGAGGGACTATACTACAATGAGCAGTTCTTC.